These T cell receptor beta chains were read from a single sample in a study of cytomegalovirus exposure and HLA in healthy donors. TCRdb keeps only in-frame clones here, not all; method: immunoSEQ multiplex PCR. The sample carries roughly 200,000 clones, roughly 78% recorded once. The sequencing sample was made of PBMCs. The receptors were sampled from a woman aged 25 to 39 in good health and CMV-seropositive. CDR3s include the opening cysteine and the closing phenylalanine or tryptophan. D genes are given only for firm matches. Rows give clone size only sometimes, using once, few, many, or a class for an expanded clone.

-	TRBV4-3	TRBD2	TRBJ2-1	CASSQEPGGPLSSYNEQFF	TGCGCCAGCAGCCAAGAACCGGGAGGGCCCCTCAGCTCCTACAATGAGCAGTTCTTC
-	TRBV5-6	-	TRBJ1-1	CASSPTANTEAFF	TGTGCCAGCAGCCCAACAGCGAACACTGAAGCTTTCTTT
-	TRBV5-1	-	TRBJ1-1	CASRNGEPEAFF	TGCGCCAGCAGAAATGGGGAGCCTGAAGCTTTCTTT
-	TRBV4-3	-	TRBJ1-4	CASSLRQSATNEKLFF	TGCGCCAGCAGCCTAAGACAGAGTGCAACTAATGAAAAACTGTTTTTT
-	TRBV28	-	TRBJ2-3	CASSPSTHSTDTQYF	TGTGCCAGCAGTCCGTCGACTCACAGCACAGATACGCAGTATTTT
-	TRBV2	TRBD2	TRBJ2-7	CASSEAGGSSYEQYF	TGTGCCAGCAGTGAAGCCGGCGGGAGCTCCTACGAGCAGTACTTC
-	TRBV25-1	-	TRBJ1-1	CASSESVLRTRGYSGAFF	TGTGCCAGCAGTGAATCAGTTCTGAGGACCAGGGGCTACTCAGGAGCTTTCTTT
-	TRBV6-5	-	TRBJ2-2	CASSYSGGTGELFF	TGTGCCAGCAGTTACTCGGGGGGTACCGGGGAGCTGTTTTTT
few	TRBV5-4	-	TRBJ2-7	CASSLSGEREQYF	TGTGCCAGCAGCTTGTCGGGAGAACGCGAGCAGTACTTC
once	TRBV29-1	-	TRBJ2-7	CSVGTDKSYEQYF	TGCAGCGTTGGGACAGACAAATCCTACGAGCAGTACTTC
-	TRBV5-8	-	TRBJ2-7	CASTPSYEQYF	TGTGCCAGCACCCCATCCTACGAGCAGTACTTC
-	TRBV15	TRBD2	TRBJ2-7	CATSRGLAGYNRDEQYF	TGTGCCACCAGCAGAGGACTAGCGGGATACAATAGGGACGAGCAGTACTTC
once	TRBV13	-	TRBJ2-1	CASSQGGGGPDEQFF	TGTGCCAGCAGCCAGGGAGGGGGTGGACCGGATGAGCAGTTCTTC
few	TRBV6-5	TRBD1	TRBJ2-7	CASSRDREYEQYF	TGTGCCAGCAGCAGGGACAGGGAATACGAGCAGTACTTC
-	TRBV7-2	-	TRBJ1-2	CASSPSYGYTF	TGTGCCAGCAGCCCATCCTATGGCTACACCTTC
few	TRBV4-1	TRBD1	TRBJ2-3	CASSQARTGNTDTQYF	TGCGCCAGCAGCCAGGCTAGGACAGGGAACACAGATACGCAGTATTTT
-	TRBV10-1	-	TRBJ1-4	CASSEGQYETNEKLFF	TGCGCCAGCAGTGAGGGACAGTACGAAACTAATGAAAAACTGTTTTTT
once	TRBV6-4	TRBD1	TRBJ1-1	CASSESRGLGEAFF	TGTGCCAGCAGTGAAAGCAGGGGGCTCGGGGAAGCTTTCTTT
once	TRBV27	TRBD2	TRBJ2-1	CAIRGGTNYNEQFF	TGTGCCATCAGAGGAGGGACTAACTACAATGAGCAGTTCTTC
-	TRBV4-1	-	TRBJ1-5	CASSQGGGYQPQHF	TGCGCCAGCAGCCAAGGGGGCGGTTATCAGCCCCAGCATTTT
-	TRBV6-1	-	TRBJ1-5	CASSLNSNQPQHF	TGTGCCAGCAGTCTTAATAGCAATCAGCCCCAGCATTTT
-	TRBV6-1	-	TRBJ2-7	CASSEGWEYEQYF	TGTGCCAGCAGTGAAGGATGGGAGTACGAGCAGTACTTC
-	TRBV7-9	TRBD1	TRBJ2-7	CASSPSGTGTYEQYF	TGTGCCAGCAGCCCAAGCGGGACAGGGACCTACGAGCAGTACTTC
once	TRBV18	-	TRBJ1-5	CASSPGESNKPQHF	TGTGCCAGCTCCCCAGGGGAGAGCAATAAGCCCCAGCATTTT
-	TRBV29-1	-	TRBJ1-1	CSAEGGVNTEAFF	TGCAGCGCGGAAGGGGGGGTGAACACTGAAGCTTTCTTT
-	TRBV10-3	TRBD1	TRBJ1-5	CAISESVPGTGVQPQHF	TGTGCCATCAGTGAGTCCGTCCCCGGGACAGGGGTTCAGCCCCAGCATTTT
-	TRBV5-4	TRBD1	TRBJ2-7	CASSSLGTGVGEQYF	TGTGCCAGCAGCTCGTTGGGGACAGGTGTGGGGGAGCAGTACTTC
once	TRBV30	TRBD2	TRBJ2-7	CACLAGGPLEQYF	TGTGCCTGTCTAGCGGGAGGGCCTCTCGAGCAGTACTTC
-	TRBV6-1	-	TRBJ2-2	CASSRGTANTGELFF	TGTGCCAGCAGTCGGGGGACAGCGAACACCGGGGAGCTGTTTTTT
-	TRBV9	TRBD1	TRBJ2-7	CASSAIPGQGVSEQYF	TGTGCCAGCAGCGCGATCCCGGGACAGGGCGTCTCCGAGCAGTACTTC
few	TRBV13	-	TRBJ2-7	CASSFGTNSYEQYF	TGTGCCAGCAGCTTCGGGACAAACTCCTACGAGCAGTACTTC
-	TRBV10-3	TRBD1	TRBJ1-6	CAISELGQGISNSPLHF	TGTGCCATCAGCGAACTAGGACAGGGGATTAGTAATTCACCCCTCCACTTT
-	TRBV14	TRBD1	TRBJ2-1	CASSPGQAYNEQFF	TGTGCCAGCAGCCCAGGACAGGCTTACAATGAGCAGTTCTTC
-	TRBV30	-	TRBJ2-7	CASKQIGGEGEQYF	TGTGCCTCCAAACAAATAGGGGGAGAGGGCGAGCAGTACTTC
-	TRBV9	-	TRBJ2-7	CASSVGWRGGNEQYF	TGTGCCAGCAGCGTAGGCTGGAGGGGGGGGAACGAGCAGTACTTC
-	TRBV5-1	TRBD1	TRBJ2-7	CASSSQGGQVIYEQYF	TGCGCCAGCAGCTCCCAAGGCGGACAGGTTATTTACGAGCAGTACTTC
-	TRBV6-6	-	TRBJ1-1	CASRLNTEAFF	TGTGCCAGCAGGTTAAACACTGAAGCTTTCTTT
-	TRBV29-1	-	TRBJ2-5	CSTVDLQETQYF	TGCAGCACCGTGGACTTACAAGAGACCCAGTACTTC
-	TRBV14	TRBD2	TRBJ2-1	CASSLTSGGIYNEQFF	TGTGCCAGCAGCCTGACTAGCGGGGGGATCTACAATGAGCAGTTCTTC
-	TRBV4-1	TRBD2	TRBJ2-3	CASSQRSGKWADTQYF	TGCGCCAGCAGCCAAAGGAGCGGGAAGTGGGCAGATACGCAGTATTTT
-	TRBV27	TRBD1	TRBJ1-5	CASRDRGSNQPQHF	TGTGCCAGCAGAGACAGGGGGAGCAATCAGCCCCAGCATTTT
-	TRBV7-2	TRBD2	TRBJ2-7	CASSLALLADYEQYF	TGTGCCAGCAGCTTAGCCCTCCTAGCGGACTACGAGCAGTACTTC
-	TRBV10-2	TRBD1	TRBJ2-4	CASRGTGFSDENIQYF	TGCGCCAGCAGGGGGACAGGTTTTTCGGACGAAAACATTCAGTACTTC
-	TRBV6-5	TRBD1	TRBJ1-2	CASSRDRGLGYTF	TGTGCCAGCAGCCGGGACAGGGGGCTAGGCTACACCTTC
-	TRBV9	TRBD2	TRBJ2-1	CASSVTSGVYNEQFF	TGTGCCAGCAGCGTCACTAGCGGGGTTTACAATGAGCAGTTCTTC
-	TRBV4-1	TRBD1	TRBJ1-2	CASSRIEGTGNGYTF	TGCGCCAGCAGCCGGATTGAAGGGACAGGGAATGGCTACACCTTC